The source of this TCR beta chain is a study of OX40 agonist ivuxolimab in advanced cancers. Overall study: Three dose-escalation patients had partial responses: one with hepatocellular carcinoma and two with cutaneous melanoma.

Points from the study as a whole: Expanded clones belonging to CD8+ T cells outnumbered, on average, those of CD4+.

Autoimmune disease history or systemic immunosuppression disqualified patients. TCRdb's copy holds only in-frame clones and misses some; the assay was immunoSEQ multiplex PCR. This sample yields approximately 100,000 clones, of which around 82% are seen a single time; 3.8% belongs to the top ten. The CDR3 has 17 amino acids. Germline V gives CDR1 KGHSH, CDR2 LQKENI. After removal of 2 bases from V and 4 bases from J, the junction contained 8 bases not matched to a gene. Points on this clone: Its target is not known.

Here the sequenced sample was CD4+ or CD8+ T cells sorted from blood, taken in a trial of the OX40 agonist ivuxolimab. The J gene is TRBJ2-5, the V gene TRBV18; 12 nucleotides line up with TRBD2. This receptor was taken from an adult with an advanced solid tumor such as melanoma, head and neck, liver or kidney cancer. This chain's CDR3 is CASSPVGTSGSLETQYF. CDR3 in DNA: TGTGCCAGCTCACCAGTCGGGACTAGCGGGTCACTAGAGACCCAGTACTTC.